One and the same sample provided the 10 T cell receptor beta chains below, sequenced in a study of T cells in Graves' hyperthyroidism and ophthalmopathy. Researchers took RNA transcripts and amplified the TCR beta CDR3 regions from them. HTBI primers were used for first-round RT-PCR of the TCR CDR3. MiXCR, applied by TCRdb to the multiplex PCR reads, yields one record per CDR3 protein. The table includes some 440,000 distinct CDR3 sequences, less than 20% detected once. Sequencing was carried out using blood. The receptors were sampled from a woman aged 18-30 years with Graves' hyperthyroidism.

This clonotype was found many times. This chain links TRBV9 with TRBJ2-5; TRBD2 is a possible D gene (7 bases). Germline CDR1 reads SGDLS; CDR2 reads YYNGEE. V was clipped by 0 bases and J by 1 base, with 13 bases between them. The CDR3 has 16 residues. Written as DNA, the CDR3 is TGTGCCAGCAGCGTAGAGGGGGGGGGGACCCAAGAGACCCAGTACTTC. Protein product: CASSVEGGGTQETQYF.

This clonotype appeared many times. This chain joins TRBV6-1 and TRBJ2-7; D call uncertain. Trimming pared 0 bases from V and 5 bases from J, leaving 5 bases between. The CDR3 length is 12 residues. Germline CDR1 and CDR2: MNHNS and SASEGT. The DNA for the CDR3 is TGTGCCAGCAGTGAAGCGGGCGACGAGCAGTACTTC. Its translation is CASSEAGDEQYF.

J is TRBJ2-2 and V is TRBV12-3 or TRBV12-4; the match to TRBD1 covers 7 bases. Trimming cost V 4 bases and J 0 bases; bases outside gene matches: 8. The CDR3 spans 17 residues. The CDR3 protein is CASSSRQGGSNTGELFF. The CDR3 DNA follows: TGTGCCAGCAGTTCTAGACAGGGTGGATCGAACACCGGGGAGCTGTTTTTT.

This clonotype turned up a few times. Just one base apart from a much larger clone, this may be a read error. The chain recombines TRBV27 with TRBJ2-1, with D uncertain. The germline gives CDR1 MNHEY, CDR2 SMNVEV (reference sequence). The CDR3 is 13 amino acids. DNA of the CDR3: TGTGCCAGCAGTTCCCTTCTTCACAATGAGCAGGTCTTC. Its translation is CASSSLLHNEQVF.

This clonotype was detected many times. V usage is TRBV11-2 and J usage is TRBJ2-7; D gene uncertain. Deletions cut 2 bases from V and 2 bases from J, with 13 bases between. Per germline, CDR1 SGHAT and CDR2 FQNNGV. The CDR3 is made up of 15 amino acids. CDR3 coding DNA: TGTGCCAGCAGCTTAATAATTGGGCTAACCTACGAGCAGTACTTC. Translation: CASSLIIGLTYEQYF.

In this sample, this clonotype turned up many times. The chain links TRBV15 to TRBJ2-1, with TRBD2 matching 13 bases. This CDR3 comprises 15 residues. Looked up from germline, CDR1 is LNHNV and CDR2 is YYDKDF (reference sequence). The V gene end was trimmed by 5 bases and the J gene end by 6 bases; junction bases not matched to a gene: 4. Here the CDR3 reads CATSSGLAGPNEQFF. In DNA, the CDR3 is TGTGCCACCAGCTCGGGACTAGCGGGACCCAATGAGCAGTTCTTC. The whole variable domain, remainder taken from reference TRBV15 and TRBJ2-1, is DAMVIQNPRYQVTQFGKPVTLSCSQTLNHNVMYWYQQKSSQAPKLLFHYYDKDFNNEADTPDNFQSRRPNTSFCFLDIRSPGLGDTAMYLCATSSGLAGPNEQFFGPGTRLTVL.

This clonotype occurred many times. V usage is TRBV12-3 or TRBV12-4 and J usage is TRBJ1-5, with D hard to call. CDR3 length equals 14 residues. V lost 3 bases, J lost 7 bases, and 13 bases lay in between. The DNA for the CDR3 is TGTGCCAGCAGTTTCGGACCGGCTGGACAGCCCCAGCATTTT. Its protein is CASSFGPAGQPQHF.

The table lists this clonotype with many counts. This chain uses TRBV6-5 with TRBJ1-1, with D unresolved. Per germline, CDR1 MNHEY and CDR2 SVGAGI. The CDR3 runs to 14 residues. V was trimmed by 2 bases and J by 1 base, leaving 8 bases between them. The CDR3 DNA is TGTGCCAGCAGTTACCCTAACACGAACACTGAAGCTTTCTTT. Its protein product is CASSYPNTNTEAFF.

A remark on this clonotype: With a much larger clone just one base away, this may be a read error. This chain uses TRBV29-1 with TRBJ1-2, with a weak D call TRBD1 (5 bases). The germline V gene encodes CDR1 SQVTM and CDR2 ANQGSEA. This CDR3 is built from 13 residues. CDR3 loop: CSVEGGPDYDYTF. The CDR3 DNA follows: TGCAGCGTTGAGGGGGGACCCGACTATGACTACACCTTC.

The J gene is TRBJ1-3, the V gene TRBV3-1; possible D gene TRBD1, 6 bases. Trimming removed 0 bases from V and 7 bases from J, with 16 bases in between. CDR1 is LGHDT, CDR2 YNNKEL, per germline (reference sequence). There are 16 residues in the CDR3. The CDR3 loop reads CASSQDRGPLWNTIYF. The CDR3 DNA is TGTGCCAGCAGCCAAGACAGGGGTCCTCTCTGGAACACCATATATTTT.